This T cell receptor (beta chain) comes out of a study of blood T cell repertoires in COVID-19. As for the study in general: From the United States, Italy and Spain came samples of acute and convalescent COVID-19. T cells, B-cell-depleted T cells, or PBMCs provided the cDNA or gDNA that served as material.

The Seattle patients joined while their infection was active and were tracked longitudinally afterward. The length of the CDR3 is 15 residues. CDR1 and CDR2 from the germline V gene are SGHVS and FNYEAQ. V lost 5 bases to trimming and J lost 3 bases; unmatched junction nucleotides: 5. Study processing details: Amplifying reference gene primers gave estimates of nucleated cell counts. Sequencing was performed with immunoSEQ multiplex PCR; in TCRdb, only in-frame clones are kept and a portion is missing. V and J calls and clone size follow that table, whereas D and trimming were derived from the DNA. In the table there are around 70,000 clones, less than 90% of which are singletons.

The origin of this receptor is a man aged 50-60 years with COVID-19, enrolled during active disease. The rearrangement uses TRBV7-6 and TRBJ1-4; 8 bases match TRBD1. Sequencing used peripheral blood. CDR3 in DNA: TGTGCCAGCAGCATCTCAGGGGGCGCTAATGAAAAACTGTTTTTT. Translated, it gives CASSISGGANEKLFF. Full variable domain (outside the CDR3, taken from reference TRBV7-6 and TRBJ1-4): GAGVSQSPRYKVTKRGQDVALRCDPISGHVSLYWYRQALGQGPEFLTYFNYEAQQDKSGLPNDRFSAERPEGSISTLTIQRTEQRDSAMYRCASSISGGANEKLFFGSGTQLSVL.